The rows below give T cell receptor beta chains drawn from one sample of a study of CD8 T cells in ankylosing spondylitis. TCRdb re-called the 5' RACE reads with MiXCR, one entry per CDR3 protein. The data hold 150,000 to 200,000 distinct CDR3 sequences, with around 10% observed a single time. The source material was blood, either unsorted or a sorted T cell fraction (not recorded which). Every receptor here comes from a male donor with ankylosing spondylitis or in good health (not recorded which). The CDR3 runs from the conserved cysteine through the conserved F or W. A D gene is named only where the DNA matches it firmly. Size values are once, few and many counts, or a class for expanded clones, and some rows have none.

- | TRBJ2-1 | TRBV4-1 | - | CASSQGPGPLSYNEQFF | TGCGCCAGCAGCCAAGGGCCCGGGCCCCTCTCCTACAATGAGCAGTTCTTC
many | TRBJ2-3 | TRBV28 | TRBD1 | CASSLTGGPSTDTQYF | TGTGCCAGCAGTTTGACAGGGGGCCCTAGCACAGATACGCAGTATTTT
many | TRBJ2-2 | TRBV27 | - | CASNGGGQNTGELFF | TGTGCCAGCAACGGGGGTGGGCAGAACACCGGGGAGCTGTTTTTT
- | TRBJ2-7 | TRBV5-1 | - | CASSLVGSGSYEQYF | TGCGCCAGCAGCTTGGTTGGTAGCGGTTCCTACGAGCAGTACTTC
many | TRBJ2-5 | TRBV3-1 | - | CASSQGRVQETQYF | TGTGCCAGCAGCCAAGGTCGAGTCCAAGAGACCCAGTACTTC
many | TRBJ1-2 | TRBV6-2/TRBV6-3 | - | CASSSHWGRFYGYTF | TGTGCCAGCAGTTCCCACTGGGGACGGTTCTATGGCTACACCTTC
many | TRBJ1-1 | TRBV19 | TRBD1 | CASKVRGRTTEAFF | TGTGCCAGTAAAGTCAGGGGGCGCACCACTGAAGCTTTCTTT
many | TRBJ2-7 | TRBV9 | TRBD2 | CASSRSGKHEQYF | TGTGCCAGCAGCCGTAGCGGGAAACACGAGCAGTACTTC
many | TRBJ1-5 | TRBV2 | TRBD1 | CASQDRGSNQPQHF | TGTGCCAGCCAGGACAGGGGTAGCAATCAGCCCCAGCATTTT
few | TRBJ1-5 | TRBV7-9 | - | CASSSAGVNQPQHF | TGTGCCAGCAGCTCCGCGGGGGTAAATCAGCCCCAGCATTTT
few | TRBJ2-2 | TRBV6-5 | - | CASSYSIIRYTGELFF | TGTGCCAGCAGTTACTCGATCATCCGTTACACCGGGGAGCTGTTTTTT
- | TRBJ2-2 | TRBV28 | TRBD2 | CASSSVLAGGTGELFF | TGTGCCAGCAGTTCGGTACTAGCGGGGGGTACCGGGGAGCTGTTTTTT
- | TRBJ1-1 | TRBV11-2 | TRBD1 | CASSLRGYRTGGGRTEAFF | TGTGCCAGCAGCTTGAGAGGTTACCGGACAGGGGGCGGAAGGACTGAAGCTTTCTTT
many | TRBJ2-7 | TRBV12-3/TRBV12-4 | - | CASSNGQTYEQYF | TGTGCCAGCAGTAATGGCCAAACCTACGAGCAGTACTTC
many | TRBJ2-3 | TRBV11-2 | - | CASTAGDTQYF | TGTGCCAGCACCGCAGGAGATACGCAGTATTTT
- | TRBJ1-1 | TRBV5-1 | - | CASSPAASGPFEAFF | TGCGCCAGCAGCCCGGCAGCGTCCGGTCCCTTTGAAGCTTTCTTT
many | TRBJ2-7 | TRBV4-3 | - | CASSPGERGYEQYF | TGCGCCAGCAGCCCAGGGGAAAGGGGCTACGAGCAGTACTTC
many | TRBJ2-7 | TRBV4-1 | - | CASSRDTRRYF | TGCGCCAGCAGCCGAGACACTAGGCGGTACTTC
few | TRBJ2-5 | TRBV3-1 | - | CASSRDTGSLETQYF | TGTGCCAGCAGCCGGGACACAGGGAGCTTGGAGACCCAGTACTTC
- | TRBJ2-2 | TRBV12-3/TRBV12-4 | - | CASSPQGTLTGELFF | TGTGCCAGCAGTCCTCAGGGGACACTCACCGGGGAGCTGTTTTTT